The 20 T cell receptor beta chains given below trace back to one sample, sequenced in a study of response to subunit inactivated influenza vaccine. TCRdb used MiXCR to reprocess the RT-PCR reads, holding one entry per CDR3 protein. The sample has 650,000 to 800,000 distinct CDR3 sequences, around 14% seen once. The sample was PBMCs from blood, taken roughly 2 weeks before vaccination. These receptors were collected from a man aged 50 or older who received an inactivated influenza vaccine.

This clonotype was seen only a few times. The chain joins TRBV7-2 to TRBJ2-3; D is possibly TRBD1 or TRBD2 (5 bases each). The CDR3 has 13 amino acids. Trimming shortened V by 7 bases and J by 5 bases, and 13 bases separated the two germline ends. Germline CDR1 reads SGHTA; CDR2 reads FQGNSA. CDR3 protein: CASTEGLEDTQYF. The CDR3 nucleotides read TGTGCCAGCACCGAGGGGTTGGAAGATACGCAGTATTTT.

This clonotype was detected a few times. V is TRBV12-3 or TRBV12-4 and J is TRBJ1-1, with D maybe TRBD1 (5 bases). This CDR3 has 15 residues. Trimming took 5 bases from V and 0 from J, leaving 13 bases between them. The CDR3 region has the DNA TGTGCCAGCAGTAAAATCGGGACTGTGAACACTGAAGCTTTCTTT. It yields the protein CASSKIGTVNTEAFF.

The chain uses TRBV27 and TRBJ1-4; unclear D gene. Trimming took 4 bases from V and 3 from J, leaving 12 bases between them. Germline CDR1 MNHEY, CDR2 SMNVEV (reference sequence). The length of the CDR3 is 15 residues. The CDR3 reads CASSSTPGSNEKLFF. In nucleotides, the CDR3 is TGTGCCAGCAGTTCTACCCCGGGGTCTAATGAAAAACTGTTTTTT.

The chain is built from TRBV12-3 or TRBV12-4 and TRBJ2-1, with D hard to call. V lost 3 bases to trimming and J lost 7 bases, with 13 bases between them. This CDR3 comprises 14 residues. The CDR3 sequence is CASSFAAGPNEQFF. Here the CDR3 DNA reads TGTGCCAGCAGTTTCGCCGCTGGACCTAATGAGCAGTTCTTC.

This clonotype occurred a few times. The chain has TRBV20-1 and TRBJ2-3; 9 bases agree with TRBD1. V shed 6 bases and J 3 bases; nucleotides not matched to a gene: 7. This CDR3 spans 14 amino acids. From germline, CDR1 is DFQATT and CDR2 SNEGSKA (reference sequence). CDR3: CSAKGQGLTDTQYF. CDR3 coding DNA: TGCAGTGCAAAGGGACAGGGATTGACAGATACGCAGTATTTT.

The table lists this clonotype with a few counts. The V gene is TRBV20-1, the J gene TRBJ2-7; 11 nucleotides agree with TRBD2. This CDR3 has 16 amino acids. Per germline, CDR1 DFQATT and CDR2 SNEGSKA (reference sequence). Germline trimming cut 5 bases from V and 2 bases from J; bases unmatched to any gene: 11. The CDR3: CSASGVLAGVPYEQYF. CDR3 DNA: TGCAGTGCTTCCGGGGTACTAGCGGGGGTCCCCTACGAGCAGTACTTC.

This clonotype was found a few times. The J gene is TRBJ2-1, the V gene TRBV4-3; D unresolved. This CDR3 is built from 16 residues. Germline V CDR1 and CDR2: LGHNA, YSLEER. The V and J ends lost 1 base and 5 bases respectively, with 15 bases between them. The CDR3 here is CASSQATTPRDNEQFF. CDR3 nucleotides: TGCGCCAGCAGCCAAGCAACTACCCCCCGGGACAATGAGCAGTTCTTC.

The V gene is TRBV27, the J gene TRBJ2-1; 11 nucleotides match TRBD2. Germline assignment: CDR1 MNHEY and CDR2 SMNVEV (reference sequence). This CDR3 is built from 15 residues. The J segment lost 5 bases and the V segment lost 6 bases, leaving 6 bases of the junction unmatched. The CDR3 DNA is TGTGCCAGCAGGCCTAGCGGGAGGCCAAACAATGAGCAGTTCTTC. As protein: CASRPSGRPNNEQFF.

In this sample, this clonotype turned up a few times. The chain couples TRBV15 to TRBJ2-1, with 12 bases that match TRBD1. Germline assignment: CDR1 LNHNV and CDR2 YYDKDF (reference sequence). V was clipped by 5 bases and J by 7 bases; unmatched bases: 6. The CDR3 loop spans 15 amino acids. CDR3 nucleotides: TGTGCCACCAGCTCGGGACAGGGGGCGTATAATGAGCAGTTCTTC. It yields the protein CATSSGQGAYNEQFF. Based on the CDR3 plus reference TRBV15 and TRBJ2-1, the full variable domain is DAMVIQNPRYQVTQFGKPVTLSCSQTLNHNVMYWYQQKSSQAPKLLFHYYDKDFNNEADTPDNFQSRRPNTSFCFLDIRSPGLGDTAMYLCATSSGQGAYNEQFFGPGTRLTVL.

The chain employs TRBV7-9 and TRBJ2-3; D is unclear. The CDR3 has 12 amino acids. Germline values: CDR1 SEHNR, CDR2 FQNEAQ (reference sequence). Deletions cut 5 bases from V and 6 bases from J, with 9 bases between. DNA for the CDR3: TGTGCCAGCAGCGTAGAATTCGATACGCAGTATTTT. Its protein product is CASSVEFDTQYF.

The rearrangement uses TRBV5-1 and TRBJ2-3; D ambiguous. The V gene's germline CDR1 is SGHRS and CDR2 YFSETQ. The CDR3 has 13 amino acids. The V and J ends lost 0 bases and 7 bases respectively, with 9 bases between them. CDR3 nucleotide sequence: TGCGCCAGCAGCTTGGATGTGGAGAATACGCAGTATTTT. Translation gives CASSLDVENTQYF.

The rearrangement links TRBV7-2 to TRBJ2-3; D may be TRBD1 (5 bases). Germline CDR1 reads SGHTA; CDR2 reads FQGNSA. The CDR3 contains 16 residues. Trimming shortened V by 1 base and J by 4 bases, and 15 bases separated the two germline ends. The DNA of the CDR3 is TGTGCCAGCAGCTTAGTTCGATTACAGGTCGCAGATACGCAGTATTTT. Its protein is CASSLVRLQVADTQYF.

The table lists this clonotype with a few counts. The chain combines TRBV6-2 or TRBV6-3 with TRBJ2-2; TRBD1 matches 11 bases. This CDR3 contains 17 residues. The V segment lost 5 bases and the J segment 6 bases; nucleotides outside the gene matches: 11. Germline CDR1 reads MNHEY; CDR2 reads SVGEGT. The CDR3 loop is CASSPPFRTGGPGELFF. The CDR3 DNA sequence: TGTGCCAGCAGTCCCCCTTTTCGGACAGGGGGCCCCGGGGAGCTGTTTTTT.

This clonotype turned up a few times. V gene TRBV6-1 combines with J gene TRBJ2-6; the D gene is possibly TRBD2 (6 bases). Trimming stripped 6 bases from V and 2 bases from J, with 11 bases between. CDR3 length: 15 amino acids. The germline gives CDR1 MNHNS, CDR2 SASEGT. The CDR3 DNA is TGTGCCAGCAGCCCTGCTAGCGCTGGGGCCAACGTCCTGACTTTC. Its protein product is CASSPASAGANVLTF.

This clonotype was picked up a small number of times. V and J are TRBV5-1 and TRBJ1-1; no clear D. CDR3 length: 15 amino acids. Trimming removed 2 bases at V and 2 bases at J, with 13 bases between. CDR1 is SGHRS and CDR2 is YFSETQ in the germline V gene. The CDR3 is CASSFLPGGNTEAFF. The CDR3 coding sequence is TGCGCCAGCAGCTTTTTACCCGGCGGAAACACTGAAGCTTTCTTT.

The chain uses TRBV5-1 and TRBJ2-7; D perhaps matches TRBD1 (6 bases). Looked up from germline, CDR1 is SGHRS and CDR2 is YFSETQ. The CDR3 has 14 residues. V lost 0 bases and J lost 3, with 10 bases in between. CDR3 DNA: TGCGCCAGCAGCTTGGGGACAGAATTCTACGAGCAGTACTTC. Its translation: CASSLGTEFYEQYF.

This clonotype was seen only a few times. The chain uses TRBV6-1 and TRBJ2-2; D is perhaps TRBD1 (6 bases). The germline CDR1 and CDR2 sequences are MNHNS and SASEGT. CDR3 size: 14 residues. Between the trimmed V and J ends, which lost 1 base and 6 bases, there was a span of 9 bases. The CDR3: CASSEGGGAGELFF. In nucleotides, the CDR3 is TGTGCCAGCAGTGAAGGAGGGGGAGCCGGGGAGCTGTTTTTT.

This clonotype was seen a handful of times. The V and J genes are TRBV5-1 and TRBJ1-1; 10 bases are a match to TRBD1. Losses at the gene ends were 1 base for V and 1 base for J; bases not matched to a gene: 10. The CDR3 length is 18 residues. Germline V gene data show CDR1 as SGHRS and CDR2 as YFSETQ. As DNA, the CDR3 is TGCGCCAGCAGCTTGAGGGTTGGGACAGGGGCGCAGAACACTGAAGCTTTCTTT. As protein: CASSLRVGTGAQNTEAFF.

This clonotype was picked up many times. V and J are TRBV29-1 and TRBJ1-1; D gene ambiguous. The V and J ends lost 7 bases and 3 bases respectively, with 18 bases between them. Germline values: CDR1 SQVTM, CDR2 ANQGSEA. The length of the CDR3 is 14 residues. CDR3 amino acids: CSARTGTVDTEAFF. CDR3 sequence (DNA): TGCAGCGCCCGAACGGGTACAGTAGACACTGAAGCTTTCTTT.

CDR3 loop: CASSLATFGVGYTF. The CDR3 coding sequence is TGCGCCAGCAGCTTGGCCACATTCGGTGTGGGCTACACCTTC. This rearrangement joins TRBV5-1 to TRBJ1-2; D is unresolved. The V gene lost 0 bases and the J gene lost 8 bases, with 14 bases spanning the gap. The CDR3 length is 14 residues. Germline V gene lookup returns CDR1 SGHRS and CDR2 YFSETQ.